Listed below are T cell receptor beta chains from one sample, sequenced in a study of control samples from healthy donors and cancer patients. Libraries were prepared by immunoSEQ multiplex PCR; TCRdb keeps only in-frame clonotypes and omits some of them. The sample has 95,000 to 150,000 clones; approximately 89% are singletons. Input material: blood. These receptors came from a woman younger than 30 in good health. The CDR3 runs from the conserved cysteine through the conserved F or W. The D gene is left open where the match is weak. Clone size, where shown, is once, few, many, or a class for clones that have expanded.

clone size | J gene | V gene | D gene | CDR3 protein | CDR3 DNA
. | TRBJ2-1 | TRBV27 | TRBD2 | CASSTILAGLDEQFF | TGTGCCAGCAGTACCATTCTAGCGGGGTTAGATGAGCAGTTCTTC
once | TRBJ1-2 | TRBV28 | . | CASRSNGGGYGYTF | TGTGCCAGCAGAAGTAACGGGGGCGGCTATGGCTACACCTTC
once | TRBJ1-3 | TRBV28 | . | CASSSGYGNTIYF | TGTGCCAGCAGTTCTGGCTATGGAAACACCATATATTTT
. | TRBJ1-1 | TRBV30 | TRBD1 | CAWSSRQGRTEAFF | TGTGCCTGGAGTTCCCGACAGGGACGAACTGAAGCTTTCTTT
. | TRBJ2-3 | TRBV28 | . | CASSFGAIRTDTQYF | TGTGCCAGCAGTTTCGGGGCGATTCGCACAGATACGCAGTATTTT
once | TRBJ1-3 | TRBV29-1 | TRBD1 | CSVEGGQGGSGNTIYF | TGCAGCGTTGAAGGGGGACAGGGTGGCTCTGGAAACACCATATATTTT
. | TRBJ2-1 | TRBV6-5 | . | CASSYYGVDYNEQFF | TGTGCCAGCAGTTACTACGGGGTAGACTACAATGAGCAGTTCTTC
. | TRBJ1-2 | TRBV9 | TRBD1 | CASSVGSLSVDRGGSYGYTF | TGTGCCAGCAGCGTAGGATCTCTAAGCGTGGACAGGGGGGGATCATATGGCTACACCTTC
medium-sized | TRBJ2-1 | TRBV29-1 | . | CSVTLLANEQFF | TGCAGCGTGACCCTGCTAGCCAATGAGCAGTTCTTC
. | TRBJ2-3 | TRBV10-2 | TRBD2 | CASRELRDYYTDTQYF | TGCGCCAGCAGAGAACTACGGGACTACTACACAGATACGCAGTATTTT
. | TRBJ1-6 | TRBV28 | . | CASSLGFNSPLHF | TGTGCCAGCAGTCTAGGGTTTAATTCACCCCTCCACTTT
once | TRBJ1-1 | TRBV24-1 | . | CATRRFRAHTEAFF | TGTGCCACCAGGCGGTTCCGGGCACACACTGAAGCTTTCTTT
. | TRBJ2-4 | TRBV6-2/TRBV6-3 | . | CASSYPPDIQYF | TGTGCCAGCAGTTATCCCCCCGACATTCAGTACTTC
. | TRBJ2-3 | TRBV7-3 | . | CASSLGRADTQYF | TGTGCCAGCAGCTTAGGGAGAGCAGATACGCAGTATTTT
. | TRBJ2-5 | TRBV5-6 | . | CASSLTWSAYQETQYF | TGTGCCAGCAGCTTGACGTGGAGTGCGTACCAAGAGACCCAGTACTTC
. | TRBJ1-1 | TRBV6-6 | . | CASSSTRDPARTEAFF | TGTGCCAGCAGCTCCACACGAGACCCTGCGAGGACTGAAGCTTTCTTT
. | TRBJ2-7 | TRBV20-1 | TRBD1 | CSASPLDRGSYEQYF | TGCAGTGCTAGTCCTTTGGACAGGGGATCCTACGAGCAGTACTTC
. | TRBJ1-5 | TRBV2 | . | CASAVASQPQHF | TGTGCCAGCGCGGTTGCGAGTCAGCCCCAGCATTTT
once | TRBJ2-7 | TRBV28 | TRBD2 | CASSPAGGSFYEQYF | TGTGCCAGCAGTCCTGCCGGCGGGAGTTTCTACGAGCAGTACTTC
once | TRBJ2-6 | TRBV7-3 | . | CASSLMPIAGANVLTF | TGTGCCAGCAGCTTAATGCCAATTGCTGGGGCCAACGTCCTGACTTTC
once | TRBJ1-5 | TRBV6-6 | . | CASKSRGRDQPQHF | TGTGCCAGCAAATCGAGGGGTCGGGATCAGCCCCAGCATTTT
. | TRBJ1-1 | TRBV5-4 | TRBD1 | CASTPTGDTEAFF | TGTGCCAGCACCCCGACAGGGGACACTGAAGCTTTCTTT
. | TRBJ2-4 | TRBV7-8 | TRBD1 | CASSPLTGALAKNIQYF | TGTGCCAGCAGTCCTCTGACAGGGGCCTTAGCCAAAAACATTCAGTACTTC
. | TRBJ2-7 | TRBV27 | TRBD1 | CASTPSTGGSYEQYF | TGTGCCAGCACGCCCTCTACAGGGGGCTCCTACGAGCAGTACTTC
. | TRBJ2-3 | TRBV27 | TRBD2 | CASSSLPPRLLAGGAFGTQYF | TGTGCCAGCAGTTCCCTCCCCCCCCGATTACTAGCGGGAGGTGCGTTTGGTACGCAGTATTTT
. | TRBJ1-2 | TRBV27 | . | CASSPPGSNYGYTF | TGTGCCAGCAGCCCCCCAGGATCTAACTATGGCTACACCTTC
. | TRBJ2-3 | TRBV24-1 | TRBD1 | CATSDFPHRGQADTQYF | TGTGCCACCAGTGATTTTCCCCACAGGGGGCAGGCAGATACGCAGTATTTT
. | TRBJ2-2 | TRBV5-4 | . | CASSFLGGGPTGELFF | TGTGCCAGCAGCTTCCTGGGCGGAGGCCCCACCGGGGAGCTGTTTTTT
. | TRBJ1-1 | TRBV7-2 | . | CASSAPEKMNTEAFF | TGTGCCAGCAGCGCCCCGGAGAAGATGAACACTGAAGCTTTCTTT